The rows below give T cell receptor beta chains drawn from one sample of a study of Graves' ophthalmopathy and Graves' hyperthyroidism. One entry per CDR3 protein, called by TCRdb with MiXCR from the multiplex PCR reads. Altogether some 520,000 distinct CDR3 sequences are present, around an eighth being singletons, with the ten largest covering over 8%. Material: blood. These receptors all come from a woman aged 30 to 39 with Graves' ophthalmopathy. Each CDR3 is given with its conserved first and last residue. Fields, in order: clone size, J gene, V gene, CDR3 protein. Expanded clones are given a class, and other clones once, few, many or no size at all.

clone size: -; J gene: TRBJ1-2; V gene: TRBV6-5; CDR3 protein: CASSYEGGLYGYTF
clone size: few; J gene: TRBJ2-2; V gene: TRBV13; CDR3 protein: CASSRRGRDTGELFF
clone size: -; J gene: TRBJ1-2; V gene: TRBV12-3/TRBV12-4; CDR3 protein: CASIPPRAAYPYGYTF
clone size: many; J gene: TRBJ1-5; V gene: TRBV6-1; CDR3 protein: CASSERDRGPVSNQPQHF
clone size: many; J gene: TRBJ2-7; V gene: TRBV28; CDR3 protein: CASTVSRRLVKGGYEQYF
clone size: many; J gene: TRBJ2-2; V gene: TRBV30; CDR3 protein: CAWSFGGAATGELFF
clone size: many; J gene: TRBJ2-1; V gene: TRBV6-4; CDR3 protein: CASSDSISGHNEQFF
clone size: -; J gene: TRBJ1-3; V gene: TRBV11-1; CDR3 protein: CASSPLPTVLSGNTIYF
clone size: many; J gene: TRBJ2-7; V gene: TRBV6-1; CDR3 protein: CASSPVGSGAYEQYF
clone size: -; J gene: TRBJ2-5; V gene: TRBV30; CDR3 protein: CAWSRLAGLETQYF
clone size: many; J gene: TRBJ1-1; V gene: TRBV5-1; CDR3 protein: CASSLEQGRTEAFF
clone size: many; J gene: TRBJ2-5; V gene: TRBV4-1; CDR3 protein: CASSQGFQSETQYF
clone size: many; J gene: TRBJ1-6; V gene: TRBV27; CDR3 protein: CASASDRDRSPLHF
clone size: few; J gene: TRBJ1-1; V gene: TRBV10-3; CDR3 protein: CAIGQANTEAFF
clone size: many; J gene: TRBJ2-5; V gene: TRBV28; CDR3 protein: CASSPSRQGTTQETQYF
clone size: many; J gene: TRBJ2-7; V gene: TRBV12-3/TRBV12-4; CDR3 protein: CASSLETGGYYEQYF
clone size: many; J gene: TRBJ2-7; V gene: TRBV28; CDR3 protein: CASSFRANPSEQYF
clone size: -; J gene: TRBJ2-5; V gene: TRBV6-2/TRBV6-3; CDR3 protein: CASSTGTSGETQYF
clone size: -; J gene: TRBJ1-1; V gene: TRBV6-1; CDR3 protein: CASSNRAHGAEAFF
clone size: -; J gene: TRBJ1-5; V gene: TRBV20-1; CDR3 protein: CSARKDSFNQPQHF
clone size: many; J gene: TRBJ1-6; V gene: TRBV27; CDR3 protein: CASSSPGLSDHSPLHF
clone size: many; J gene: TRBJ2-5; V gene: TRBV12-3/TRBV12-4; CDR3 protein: CASKTGTGSSEETQYF
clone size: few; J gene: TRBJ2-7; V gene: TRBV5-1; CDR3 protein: CASSLGPAVNEQYF
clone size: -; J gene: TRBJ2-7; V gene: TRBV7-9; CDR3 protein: CASSWKDFPYEQYF
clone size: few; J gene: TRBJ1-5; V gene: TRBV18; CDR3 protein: CASSPRGTPNQPQHF